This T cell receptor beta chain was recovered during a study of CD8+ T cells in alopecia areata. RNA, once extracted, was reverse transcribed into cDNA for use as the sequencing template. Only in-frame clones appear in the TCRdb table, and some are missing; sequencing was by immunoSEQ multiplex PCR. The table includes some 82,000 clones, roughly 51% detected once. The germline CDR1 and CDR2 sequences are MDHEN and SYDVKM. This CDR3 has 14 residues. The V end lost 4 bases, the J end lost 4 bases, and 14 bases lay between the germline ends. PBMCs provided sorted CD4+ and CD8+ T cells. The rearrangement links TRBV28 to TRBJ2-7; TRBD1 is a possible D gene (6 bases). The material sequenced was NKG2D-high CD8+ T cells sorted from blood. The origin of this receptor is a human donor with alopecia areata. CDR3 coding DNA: TGTGCCAGCAGTTCCACAGGGAGAATTTACGAGCAGTACTTC. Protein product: CASSSTGRIYEQYF.